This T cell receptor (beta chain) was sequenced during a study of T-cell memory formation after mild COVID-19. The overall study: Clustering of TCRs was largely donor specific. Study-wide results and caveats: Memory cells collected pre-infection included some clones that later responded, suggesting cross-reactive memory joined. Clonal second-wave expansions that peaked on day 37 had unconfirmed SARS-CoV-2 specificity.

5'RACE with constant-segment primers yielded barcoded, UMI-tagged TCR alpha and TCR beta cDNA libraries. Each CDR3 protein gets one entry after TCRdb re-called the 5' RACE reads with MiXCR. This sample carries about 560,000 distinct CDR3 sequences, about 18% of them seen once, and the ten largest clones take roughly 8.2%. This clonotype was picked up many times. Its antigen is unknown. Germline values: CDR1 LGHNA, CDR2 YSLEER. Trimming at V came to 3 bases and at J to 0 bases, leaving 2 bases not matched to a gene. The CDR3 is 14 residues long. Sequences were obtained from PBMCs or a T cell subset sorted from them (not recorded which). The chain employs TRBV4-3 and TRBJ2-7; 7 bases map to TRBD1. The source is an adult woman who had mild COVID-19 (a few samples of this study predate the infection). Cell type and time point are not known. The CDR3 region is CASSQGDSSYEQYF. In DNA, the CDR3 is TGCGCCAGCAGCCAGGGGGACAGCTCCTACGAGCAGTACTTC.